The clone carrying this T cell receptor (beta chain) showed up just a few times. Its antigen is currently unknown. The CDR3 is made up of 15 amino acids. Unmatched junction bases numbered 2, after V lost 4 bases and J lost 2 bases. Germline V gives CDR1 SGHTA, CDR2 FQGTGA. These data come from a study of blood T cells in healthy people across ages. The study, taken as a whole, reports: Per million T cells, TCR beta diversity dropped about linearly as age rose.

Next came a second PCR, run for about 6 to 12 cycles, which used a sample-barcoded 5' primer along with a J-beta primer mix. MiXCR, applied by TCRdb to the 5' RACE reads, yields one record per CDR3 protein. The sample lists 500,000 to 550,000 distinct CDR3 sequences, around 24% occurring once. These data were also filed under a second study, of T cells of mothers and their children. Per that study: The whole RNA yield was converted to cDNA, around 1.5 ug per 15 ul.

The sample was blood. This TCR was sampled from a boy aged 10-17 years in good health. V gene TRBV7-3 combines with J gene TRBJ2-3; 11 bases line up with TRBD2. The CDR3 nucleotides read TGTGCCAGCAGCTCTAGCGGGGGGACCACAGATACGCAGTATTTT. Encoded protein: CASSSSGGTTDTQYF.